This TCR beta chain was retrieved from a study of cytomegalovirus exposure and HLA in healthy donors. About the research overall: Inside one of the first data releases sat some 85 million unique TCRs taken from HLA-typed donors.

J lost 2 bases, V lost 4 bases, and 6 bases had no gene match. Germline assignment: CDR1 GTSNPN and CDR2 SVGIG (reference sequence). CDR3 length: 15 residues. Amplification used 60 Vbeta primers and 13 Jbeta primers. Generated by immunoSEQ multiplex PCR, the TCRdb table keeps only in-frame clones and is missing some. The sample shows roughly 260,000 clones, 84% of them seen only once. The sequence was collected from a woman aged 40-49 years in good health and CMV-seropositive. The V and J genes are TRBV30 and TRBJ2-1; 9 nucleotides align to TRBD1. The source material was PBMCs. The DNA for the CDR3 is TGTGCCTGGACCTTGGGGACAGGGCCCTACAATGAGCAGTTCTTC. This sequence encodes CAWTLGTGPYNEQFF.